This entry lists 13 T cell receptor beta chains sequenced from one sample in a study of T-cell reconstitution after alpha-beta-depleted transplantation in children. Unique molecular identifiers were incorporated when the TCRbeta library was constructed. In TCRdb, the PCR reads were re-called with MiXCR into one record per CDR3 protein. Of hundreds of thousands of distinct CDR3 sequences listed, roughly 18% were seen once; the top ten hold around 44%. The source material was PBMCs, mostly from graft donor cells, sampled 360 days after TCRalphabeta/CD19-depleted stem cell transplant. The source is a male patient between 2 and 15 years old who had a stem cell transplant for acute lymphoblastic leukemia, so the T cells may come from the graft donor.

CDR3 region: CATSRDLVAGGWNEQFF. CDR3 sequence (DNA): TGTGCCACCAGCAGAGACCTAGTGGCGGGGGGGTGGAATGAGCAGTTCTTC. This rearrangement joins TRBV15 to TRBJ2-1; 9 positions agree with TRBD2. This CDR3 is built from 17 residues. Germline loops: CDR1 LNHNV, CDR2 YYDKDF (reference sequence). J gave up 7 bases and V 0 bases, and 10 bases lay outside the gene matches.

This rearrangement joins TRBV5-1 to TRBJ2-6; D possibly corresponds to TRBD2 (5 bases). CDR1 and CDR2 (germline): SGHRS, YFSETQ. This CDR3 has 16 amino acids. V was cut by 4 bases and J by 1 base, with 12 bases left in between. CDR3 in DNA: TGCGCCAGCAGCCCAAATCGGGGTTCTGGGGCCAACGTCCTGACTTTC. Its translation: CASSPNRGSGANVLTF.

V usage is TRBV5-6 and J usage is TRBJ2-1, with a possible D match to TRBD1 (7 bases). CDR1 SGHDT and CDR2 YYEEEE come from the germline V gene. V lost 1 base and J lost 4, with 12 bases in between. The CDR3 has 15 amino acids. The CDR3 reads CASSLWQGGYNEQFF. CDR3 DNA: TGTGCCAGCAGCTTGTGGCAGGGGGGATACAATGAGCAGTTCTTC.

This chain joins TRBV5-1 and TRBJ2-1; TRBD1 matches 7 bases. Germline V CDR1 and CDR2: SGHRS, YFSETQ. The CDR3 extends over 16 amino acids. The V and J ends lost 4 bases and 6 bases, in that order; junction bases with no gene match: 13. The CDR3 here is CASSRGGHASPNEQFF. The CDR3 DNA is TGCGCCAGCAGCCGAGGGGGCCATGCTTCCCCCAATGAGCAGTTCTTC.

This clonotype was recorded a few times. J is TRBJ2-3 and V is TRBV4-3, with 12 bases matching TRBD2. CDR3 length equals 17 residues. Trimming removed 1 base from V and 2 bases from J; junction bases left unmatched: 4. CDR1 and CDR2 from the germline V gene are LGHNA and YSLEER. Here the CDR3 reads CASSQGLAGAITDTQYF. The CDR3 region has the DNA TGCGCCAGCAGCCAAGGACTAGCGGGGGCCATCACAGATACGCAGTATTTT.

The chain couples TRBV7-2 to TRBJ2-7; TRBD1 or TRBD2 may be the D gene (5 bases each). There are 13 residues in the CDR3. Trimming removed 6 bases at V and 7 bases at J, with 16 bases between. The germline gives CDR1 SGHTA, CDR2 FQGNSA. The CDR3 region has the DNA TGTGCCAGCAGACCGGGACGTCCGGGAGAGCAGTACTTC. It translates to CASRPGRPGEQYF.

In this sample, this clonotype turned up a few times. The chain combines TRBV5-1 with TRBJ1-1, with 9 positions matching TRBD1. The CDR3 is made up of 16 amino acids. Per germline, CDR1 SGHRS and CDR2 YFSETQ. J was trimmed by 0 bases and V by 4 bases; bases with no gene match: 7. CDR3 sequence reads: CASSHQTGGLNTEAFF. CDR3 in DNA: TGCGCCAGCAGCCACCAGACAGGGGGTCTGAACACTGAAGCTTTCTTT.

The gene calls are TRBV19 and TRBJ1-5; a weak D match, TRBD1 (5 bases). Germline loops: CDR1 LNHDA, CDR2 SQIVND (reference sequence). CDR3 length: 16 amino acids. V lost 6 bases, J lost 1 base, and 16 bases lay in between. Here the CDR3 DNA reads TGTGCCAGTAGGCTTAGAGGGGTTGCGAGCAATCAGCCCCAGCATTTT. This translates into CASRLRGVASNQPQHF.

The CDR3 loop is CASSFSRTSRDSPLHF. Written as DNA, the CDR3 is TGTGCCAGCAGTTTTTCTAGGACATCTCGGGATTCACCCCTCCACTTT. This rearrangement joins TRBV6-5 to TRBJ1-6; D might be TRBD1 (5 bases). Germline V CDR1 and CDR2: MNHEY, SVGAGI. V lost 4 bases and J lost 8, with 18 bases in between. The CDR3 is 16 residues long.

There are a few counts of this clonotype. V gene TRBV2 combines with J gene TRBJ1-1; D possibly corresponds to TRBD1 (5 bases). The CDR3 has 13 residues. From germline, CDR1 is SNHLY and CDR2 FYNNEI. V shed 7 bases and J shed 0 bases, with 9 bases lying between them. The CDR3 loop is CASIRDLNTEAFF. The CDR3 bases are TGTGCCAGCATCAGGGACTTGAACACTGAAGCTTTCTTT.

This clonotype was detected a few times. The rearrangement uses TRBV29-1 and TRBJ2-5; 9 bases are a match to TRBD1. In germline, CDR1 is SQVTM, CDR2 ANQGSEA. With V trimmed by 0 bases and J by 5 bases, 7 bases remained unmatched. This CDR3 is built from 15 residues. The CDR3 sequence is CSVEDLGTGLETQYF. The DNA of the CDR3 is TGCAGCGTTGAAGATCTAGGGACAGGGTTGGAGACCCAGTACTTC.

This sequence joins TRBV4-3 and TRBJ2-7, with 10 bases lining up with TRBD1. J was trimmed by 8 bases and V by 2 bases; bases with no gene match: 3. This CDR3 region has 13 residues. CDR1 LGHNA and CDR2 YSLEER come from the germline V gene. The CDR3 DNA reads TGCGCCAGCAGCCAAAGACAGGGGGCCCAGCAGTACTTC. Protein sequence: CASSQRQGAQQYF.

This clonotype was observed a handful of times. This chain joins TRBV5-1 and TRBJ1-5; weak D call: TRBD1 (5 bases). Trimming removed 4 bases from V and 1 base from J, with 9 bases in between. The CDR3 sequence is 14 residues long. Germline V gene lookup returns CDR1 SGHRS and CDR2 YFSETQ. The CDR3 is CASSAGDSNQPQHF. The CDR3 nucleotides are TGCGCCAGCAGCGCCGGGGACAGCAATCAGCCCCAGCATTTT. Variable domain in full (rest from reference TRBV5-1 and TRBJ1-5): KAGVTQTPRYLIKTRGQQVTLSCSPISGHRSVSWYQQTPGQGLQFLFEYFSETQRNKGNFPGRFSGRQFSNSRSEMNVSTLELGDSALYLCASSAGDSNQPQHFGDGTRLSIL.